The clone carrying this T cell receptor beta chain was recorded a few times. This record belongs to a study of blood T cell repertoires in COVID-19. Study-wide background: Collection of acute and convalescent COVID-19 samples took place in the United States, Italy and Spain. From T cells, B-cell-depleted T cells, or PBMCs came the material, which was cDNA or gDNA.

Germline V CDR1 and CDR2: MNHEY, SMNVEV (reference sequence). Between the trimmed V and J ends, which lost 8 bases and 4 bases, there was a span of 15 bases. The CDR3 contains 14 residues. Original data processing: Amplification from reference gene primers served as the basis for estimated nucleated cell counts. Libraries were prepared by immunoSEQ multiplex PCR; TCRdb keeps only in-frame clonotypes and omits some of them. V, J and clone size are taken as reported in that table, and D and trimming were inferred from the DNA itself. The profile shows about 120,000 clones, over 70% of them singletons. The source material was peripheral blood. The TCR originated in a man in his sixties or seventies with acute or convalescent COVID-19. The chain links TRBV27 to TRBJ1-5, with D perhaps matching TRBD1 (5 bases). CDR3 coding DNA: TGTGCCAGCTCTTATGGGGCAGATAATCAGCCCCAGCATTTT. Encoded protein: CASSYGADNQPQHF.